This T cell receptor beta chain was captured by sequencing in a study of shared clonotypes between healthy human individuals. Sequencing was performed with immunoSEQ multiplex PCR; in TCRdb, only in-frame clones are kept and a portion is missing. The sample carries about 2.3 million clones, approximately 95% recorded once. This clonotype originated in a man in his late teens or twenties in good health. Some clones in this sample may be carry-over from other donors' samples. The sample taken for sequencing was naive CD4+ T cells from PBMCs. This sample's subset: CD45RA+ positively selected.

The CDR3 loop reads CASSEASHYSGNTIYF. CDR3 bases: TGTGCCAGCAGTGAAGCCAGTCACTACTCTGGAAACACCATATATTTT. The chain links TRBV2 to TRBJ1-3; D uncertain. CDR3 length: 16 amino acids. The ends were cut back, 0 bases at V and 0 bases at J, with 9 bases in the middle. The germline gives CDR1 SNHLY, CDR2 FYNNEI.